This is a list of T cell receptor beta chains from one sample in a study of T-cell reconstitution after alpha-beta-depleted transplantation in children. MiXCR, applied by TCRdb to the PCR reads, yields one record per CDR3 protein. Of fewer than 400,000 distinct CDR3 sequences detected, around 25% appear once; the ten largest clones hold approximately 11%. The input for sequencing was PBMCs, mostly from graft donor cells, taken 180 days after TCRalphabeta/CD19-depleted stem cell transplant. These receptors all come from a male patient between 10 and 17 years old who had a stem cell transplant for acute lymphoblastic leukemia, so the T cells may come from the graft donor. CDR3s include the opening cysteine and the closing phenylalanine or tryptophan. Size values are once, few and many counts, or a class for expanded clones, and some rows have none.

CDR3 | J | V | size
CSVEDGVGSGTQYF | TRBJ2-5 | TRBV29-1 | few
CASSQTEGLGDEQYF | TRBJ2-7 | TRBV3-1 | NA
CASSGGQGHETQYF | TRBJ2-5 | TRBV5-1 | few
CASSLRDRAYNEQFF | TRBJ2-1 | TRBV12-3/TRBV12-4 | few
CASSQEVGRETQYF | TRBJ2-5 | TRBV4-2 | NA
CSVEAGQLEQYF | TRBJ2-7 | TRBV29-1 | NA
CASNPRLSTDTQYF | TRBJ2-3 | TRBV9 | few
CASSGLASGSNTGELFF | TRBJ2-2 | TRBV5-1 | many
CAISELGGGTEAFF | TRBJ1-1 | TRBV10-3 | NA
CASSPGGVGLYEQYF | TRBJ2-7 | TRBV4-1 | once
CSARVLVRGNTEAFF | TRBJ1-1 | TRBV20-1 | NA
CASSPEGPGTSSHNEQFF | TRBJ2-1 | TRBV5-1 | few
CASSPGMAEAFF | TRBJ1-1 | TRBV12-3/TRBV12-4 | NA
CASSSLGRTYEQYF | TRBJ2-7 | TRBV6-5 | NA
CASFKREGQRQHF | TRBJ1-5 | TRBV18 | NA
CASTQGSGQPQHF | TRBJ1-5 | TRBV6-1 | few
CASSHPPGVANTGELFF | TRBJ2-2 | TRBV5-1 | NA
CASSSLTSTYNEQFF | TRBJ2-1 | TRBV7-8 | NA
CASSFGRGAPTQWETQYF | TRBJ2-5 | TRBV11-2 | NA
CSVKALPRVTQYF | TRBJ2-3 | TRBV29-1 | NA
CASSFRLPGTTSYNEQFF | TRBJ2-1 | TRBV12-3/TRBV12-4 | few
CASSIRRGIYNEQFF | TRBJ2-1 | TRBV6-1 | NA
CASSDWGTGANVLTF | TRBJ2-6 | TRBV6-4 | NA
CASSLTVGEQYF | TRBJ2-7 | TRBV5-6 | NA
CASSLVAAYSYNEQFF | TRBJ2-1 | TRBV5-1 | NA
CASKGTGPRVQNTIYF | TRBJ1-3 | TRBV6-1 | NA
CASSYSSSGIYNEQFF | TRBJ2-1 | TRBV6-2/TRBV6-3 | NA
CASSLRGFDEQSF | TRBJ2-7 | TRBV14 | NA
CASSLRSTSNEQFF | TRBJ2-1 | TRBV5-1 | NA
CASSYDSRPPGEQYF | TRBJ2-7 | TRBV6-5 | NA
CAISEVGDLPSPGARTF | TRBJ1-2 | TRBV10-3 | NA
CSALTGPETQYF | TRBJ2-5 | TRBV20-1 | few
CASSYASGGTGTQYF | TRBJ2-5 | TRBV6-5 | NA
CAISEYSTGIYEQYF | TRBJ2-7 | TRBV10-3 | NA
CASSLGGHTGGQETQYF | TRBJ2-5 | TRBV5-1 | NA
CASSETGEPYEQYF | TRBJ2-7 | TRBV21-1 | NA
CASSPLGTHGRETQYF | TRBJ2-5 | TRBV18 | few
CSVGVQAGHEQYF | TRBJ2-7 | TRBV29-1 | few
CASSVDRVAYEQYF | TRBJ2-7 | TRBV10-1 | NA
CASNGQGAISTDTQYF | TRBJ2-3 | TRBV5-1 | many
CASSLAYGGSGNTIYF | TRBJ1-3 | TRBV7-9 | NA
CASSIGPLSYEQYF | TRBJ2-7 | TRBV19 | few
CASSTDVGYNEQFF | TRBJ2-1 | TRBV18 | NA
CASSQGLAGYTGELFF | TRBJ2-2 | TRBV5-1 | NA